This is a list of T cell receptor beta chains from one sample in a study of blood T cell repertoires in COVID-19. Here immunoSEQ multiplex PCR was the method, and the copy in TCRdb shows in-frame clones only, minus some. The sample lists tens of thousands of clones, about four fifths occurring once. Sequencing input: peripheral blood. The receptors derive from a woman older than 75 with active or convalescent COVID-19. Both conserved end residues are part of each CDR3. A D gene is named only where the DNA matches it firmly. For some rows the clone size is stated as once, few or many, or as a class when expanded; others skip it.

TRBD1	TRBJ2-5	TRBV7-2	-	TGTGCCAGCAGCCCCCGGACAGGGGTCCCTCAAGAGACCCAGTACTTC	CASSPRTGVPQETQYF
-	TRBJ1-5	TRBV6-2/TRBV6-3	-	TGTGCCAGCAGTTCCTATAGCAATCAGCCCCAGCATTTT	CASSSYSNQPQHF
TRBD1	TRBJ2-1	TRBV27	-	TGTGCCAGCAGGAGGACAGGGGGCGCCCACAATGAGCAGTTCTTC	CASRRTGGAHNEQFF
TRBD2	TRBJ2-7	TRBV3-1/TRBV3-2	-	TGTGCCAGCAGCCAAGGACTAGCGGCGCTCTCCTACGAGCAGTACTTC	CASSQGLAALSYEQYF
TRBD2	TRBJ2-3	TRBV28	-	TGTGCCAGCAGTTTATTTACTAGCGGGTCTACAGATACGCAGTATTTT	CASSLFTSGSTDTQYF
TRBD2	TRBJ2-7	TRBV9	-	TGTGCCAGCAAGGAAGCGGGAGGGCAGGTTGCCGAGCAGTACTTC	CASKEAGGQVAEQYF
TRBD2	TRBJ2-7	TRBV4-2	-	TGTGCCAGCAGCCAAGGCACCGGGACTAGCGGCTCCTACGAGCAGTACTTC	CASSQGTGTSGSYEQYF
-	TRBJ2-2	TRBV3-1/TRBV3-2	-	TGTGCCAGCAGCCACAGACGGAACCAGGCCGGGGAGCTGTTTTTT	CASSHRRNQAGELFF
-	TRBJ1-5	TRBV7-2	-	TGTGCCAGCAGCTGGGGACACGTCGATCAGCCCCAGCATTTT	CASSWGHVDQPQHF
TRBD1	TRBJ2-3	TRBV27	-	TGTGCCAGCAAGACTCCGGACAGGGGGTTAGTAGATACGCAGTATTTT	CASKTPDRGLVDTQYF
-	TRBJ1-3	TRBV9	-	TGTGCCAGCAGTCACGAGACAGCGCCCGCCTCTGGAAACACCATATATTTT	CASSHETAPASGNTIYF
TRBD1	TRBJ1-2	TRBV6-5	-	TGTGCCAGCAGTAAGACAGGGAGTGTTAGAGGCTACACCTTC	CASSKTGSVRGYTF
TRBD2	TRBJ2-1	TRBV19	-	TGTGCCAGTAGTATAACGGGGGGGCGCGTCAATGAGCAGTTCTTC	CASSITGGRVNEQFF
-	TRBJ2-1	TRBV21-1	-	TGTGCCAGCAGCGCTATAGGGCTAGCGGGGTCCTACAATGAGCAGTTCTTC	CASSAIGLAGSYNEQFF
TRBD1	TRBJ1-5	TRBV6-5	-	TGTGCCAGCAGCGGGACAGGGTTTTTTCAGCCCCAGCATTTT	CASSGTGFFQPQHF
-	TRBJ2-3	TRBV21-1	-	TGTGCCAGCAGCCCGGAGGCGTCTAGCGGGAGATACACAGATACGCAGTATTTT	CASSPEASSGRYTDTQYF
-	TRBJ2-4	TRBV6-1	-	TGTGCCAGCAGTGAGGGGAGCTTAGCCAAAAACATTCAGTACTTC	CASSEGSLAKNIQYF
-	TRBJ1-4	TRBV7-6	-	TGTGCCAGCAGCAGGACAGCGGGAGGAGAAAAACTGTTTTTT	CASSRTAGGEKLFF
TRBD2	TRBJ2-1	TRBV2	-	TGTGCCACCCCGAGCCTAGCGGTGAACAATGAGCAGTTCTTC	CATPSLAVNNEQFF
-	TRBJ1-1	TRBV10-3	-	TGTGCCATCAGTGAGTCTTGGGGAGGGACTGAAGCTTTCTTT	CAISESWGGTEAFF
-	TRBJ2-1	TRBV7-3	once	TGTGCCAGCAGCCTTAACCCGGCGGGTAGCTCCTACAATGAGCAGTTCTTC	CASSLNPAGSSYNEQFF